This T cell receptor (beta chain) was identified during a study of OX40 agonist ivuxolimab in advanced cancers. Looking at the study overall: People in dose escalation had one of these cancers: hepatocellular carcinoma, melanoma, renal cell or head and neck cancer. Of mixed ages from about 23 to 90 and averaging approximately 60 years, the group was 65% to 85% male. Partial responses, seen in three patients, involved one hepatocellular carcinoma and two cutaneous melanomas.

Generated by immunoSEQ multiplex PCR, the TCRdb table keeps only in-frame clones and is missing some. The sample yields more than 55,000 clones, roughly 80% seen once. The source material was CD4+ or CD8+ T cells sorted from blood, sampled in a trial of the OX40 agonist ivuxolimab. The clonotype was recovered from an adult with an advanced solid tumor such as melanoma, head and neck, liver or kidney cancer.

The CDR3 loop is CASSERTDINSPLHF. The CDR3 DNA is TGTGCCAGCAGTGAGAGGACAGACATTAATTCACCCCTCCACTTT. The genes are TRBV2 and TRBJ1-6; TRBD1 is a possible D gene (6 bases). From germline, CDR1 is SNHLY and CDR2 FYNNEI. V lost 3 bases, J lost 6 bases, and 12 bases lay in between. This CDR3 is built from 15 residues.